These 20 T cell receptor beta chains share one sample of origin, sequenced in a study of shared clonotypes between healthy human individuals. Using immunoSEQ multiplex PCR, the repertoire was profiled, and TCRdb retains in-frame clones only, with some absent. In the table there are a few million clones, 85% to 95% of which are singletons. The sequencing sample was made of naive CD4+ T cells from PBMCs. Subset in this sample: CD45RA+ positively selected. Receptors were obtained from a man aged 18 to 30 in good health. Some clones in this sample may be carry-over from other donors' samples.

This chain uses TRBV19 with TRBJ1-2; D remains ambiguous. CDR1 is LNHDA, CDR2 SQIVND, per germline (reference sequence). V lost 7 bases and J lost 5, with 17 bases in between. This CDR3 is 14 amino acids long. In DNA form, the CDR3 reads TGTGCCAGTAACCCACGGCAGGACTATTATGGCTACACCTTC. Its protein is CASNPRQDYYGYTF.

In its sample, this clone was seen a few times. The V call is TRBV18, the J call TRBJ1-1; perhaps TRBD1 as D (5 bases). Germline CDR1 KGHSH, CDR2 LQKENI. Trimming left V 6 bases short and J 4 bases short, with 15 bases between. CDR3 length: 14 amino acids. This CDR3 is CASSPGVSGTEAFF. In DNA form, the CDR3 reads TGTGCCAGCTCCCCGGGGGTTAGCGGCACTGAAGCTTTCTTT.

The chain links TRBV30 to TRBJ1-2; maybe TRBD1 (5 bases). CDR3 length equals 13 residues. CDR1 GTSNPN and CDR2 SVGIG come from the germline V gene (reference sequence). The V gene lost 5 bases and the J gene lost 2 bases, with 12 bases spanning the gap. For the CDR3, the DNA is TGTGCCTGGGCTAAAGGGGCAAACTATGGCTACACCTTC. Protein: CAWAKGANYGYTF.

This chain links TRBV25-1 with TRBJ1-5; no firm D call. Trimming took 6 bases from V and 1 from J, leaving 19 bases between them. Germline V gives CDR1 MGHDK, CDR2 SYGVNS. This CDR3 region has 17 residues. The CDR3: CASSPTDTLYSNQPQHF. CDR3 DNA: TGTGCCAGCAGCCCTACCGACACCCTTTACAGCAATCAGCCCCAGCATTTT.

The chain employs TRBV28 and TRBJ2-2; no reliable D call. There are 13 residues in the CDR3. Germline CDR1 MDHEN, CDR2 SYDVKM. V lost 11 bases to trimming and J lost 5 bases, with 15 bases between them. CDR3: CAAGSLGTGELFF. The CDR3, as DNA: TGTGCCGCCGGATCATTAGGTACCGGGGAGCTGTTTTTT. Full variable domain (outside the CDR3, taken from reference TRBV28 and TRBJ2-2): DVKVTQSSRYLVKRTGEKVFLECVQDMDHENMFWYRQDPGLGLRLIYFSYDVKMKEKGDIPEGYSVSREKKERFSLILESASTNQTSMYLCAAGSLGTGELFFGEGSRLTVL.

The chain links TRBV19 to TRBJ1-4; no reliable D call. CDR1 and CDR2 (germline): LNHDA, SQIVND (reference sequence). The CDR3 runs 14 residues. V was pared by 2 bases and J by 8 bases, with 12 bases between. The CDR3 sequence is CASSIRESGEKLFF. The DNA of the CDR3 is TGTGCCAGTAGTATACGGGAGAGCGGAGAAAAACTGTTTTTT.

This sequence joins TRBV7-9 and TRBJ2-7; no firm D call. V lost 1 base to trimming and J lost 9 bases, with 10 bases between them. This CDR3 is 12 amino acids long. From germline, CDR1 is SEHNR and CDR2 FQNEAQ (reference sequence). CDR3 bases: TGTGCCAGCAGCTTAGTAACGGGTTGGCAGTACTTC. It codes for CASSLVTGWQYF. Together with reference TRBV7-9 and TRBJ2-7, the CDR3 gives the full variable domain: DTGVSQNPRHKITKRGQNVTFRCDPISEHNRLYWYRQTLGQGPEFLTYFQNEAQLEKSRLLSDRFSAERPKGSFSTLEIQRTEQGDSAMYLCASSLVTGWQYFGPGTRLTVT.

The chain employs TRBV19 and TRBJ2-2; D not resolved. This CDR3 is 15 amino acids long. The germline V gene encodes CDR1 LNHDA and CDR2 SQIVND (reference sequence). The V end lost 0 bases, the J end lost 2 bases, and 7 bases lay between the germline ends. CDR3 in DNA: TGTGCCAGTAGTATAGACAGATTCAACACCGGGGAGCTGTTTTTT. Translated: CASSIDRFNTGELFF.

This clone was recorded only once. This chain connects TRBV7-2 to TRBJ2-1; 8 bases map to TRBD2. This CDR3 region has 15 residues. CDR1 and CDR2 from the germline V gene are SGHTA and FQGNSA. V shed 6 bases and J 4 bases; nucleotides not matched to a gene: 8. The CDR3 here is CASRDRLASYNEQFF. CDR3 bases: TGTGCCAGCAGGGACCGACTAGCGAGTTACAATGAGCAGTTCTTC.

In this sample, this clone turned up a few times. This chain connects TRBV2 to TRBJ1-1; 7 nucleotides align to TRBD1. Germline values: CDR1 SNHLY, CDR2 FYNNEI. V lost 6 bases to trimming and J lost 0 bases; unmatched junction nucleotides: 7. The CDR3 covers 15 residues. CDR3 sequence reads: CASRPPTGMNTEAFF. For the CDR3, the DNA is TGTGCCAGCAGACCACCGACAGGGATGAACACTGAAGCTTTCTTT.

The V call is TRBV18, the J call TRBJ1-4, with D unresolved. V was clipped by 3 bases and J by 8 bases, with 7 bases between them. Germline CDR1 and CDR2: KGHSH and LQKENI. The CDR3 length is 12 residues. CDR3 loop: CASSPEREKLFF. The CDR3 coding sequence is TGTGCCAGCTCACCCGAAAGGGAAAAACTGTTTTTT.

This clone was seen a single time. The rearrangement joins TRBV28 to TRBJ1-5, with 8 bases fitting TRBD1. The CDR3 loop spans 16 amino acids. The ends lost 5 bases at V and 3 bases at J; junction bases unmatched: 9. CDR1 is MDHEN, CDR2 SYDVKM, per germline. The CDR3 here is CASSTQTGAHNQPQHF. The CDR3 coding sequence is TGTGCCAGCAGTACCCAGACAGGGGCCCACAATCAGCCCCAGCATTTT.

The rearrangement joins TRBV9 to TRBJ2-7, with D unresolved. This CDR3 contains 13 residues. V dropped 4 bases and J dropped 3 bases, with 11 bases sitting between them. Germline V CDR1 and CDR2: SGDLS, YYNGEE. Here the CDR3 reads CASSRMRCYEQYF. The CDR3 DNA reads TGTGCCAGCAGCAGAATGCGGTGCTACGAGCAGTACTTC.

CDR3 DNA: TGTGCCAGCAGCCAAGGGGGACAGGGAATCTATGGCTACACCTTC. This encodes CASSQGGQGIYGYTF. V gene TRBV14 combines with J gene TRBJ1-2; TRBD1 matches at 9 bases. Germline V gene lookup returns CDR1 SGHDN and CDR2 FVKESK. The CDR3 consists of 15 residues. The junction had 4 bases not matched to a gene; V was cut back by 1 base and J by 4 bases.

The chain joins TRBV19 to TRBJ1-2; tentative D call: TRBD1 (5 bases). Trimming stripped 6 bases from V and 5 bases from J, with 10 bases between. Germline CDR1 LNHDA, CDR2 SQIVND (reference sequence). CDR3 length: 12 residues. The CDR3: CASRIGTYGYTF. The DNA of the CDR3 is TGTGCCAGTAGGATCGGGACGTATGGCTACACCTTC.

The chain joins TRBV18 to TRBJ2-5, with 10 bases aligning to TRBD2. Per germline, CDR1 KGHSH and CDR2 LQKENI. V shed 8 bases, J shed 5 bases, and the junction held 8 bases outside the gene matches. The length of the CDR3 is 14 residues. Here the CDR3 reads CASTSSTSGETQYF. The CDR3 DNA reads as TGTGCCAGCACTTCCTCGACTAGCGGGGAGACCCAGTACTTC.

This chain links TRBV10-3 with TRBJ1-1, with 7 bases fitting TRBD1. The CDR3 contains 14 residues. After removal of 5 bases from V and 2 bases from J, the junction contained 5 bases not matched to a gene. Germline assignment: CDR1 ENHRY and CDR2 SYGVKD. CDR3 DNA sequence: TGTGCCATCAGTCCGGGACAGAGAAACACTGAAGCTTTCTTT. Translating gives CAISPGQRNTEAFF.

V is TRBV6-5 and J is TRBJ2-7; 10 bases fit TRBD2. With V trimmed by 5 bases and J by 6 bases, 10 bases remained unmatched. The germline V gene encodes CDR1 MNHEY and CDR2 SVGAGI. CDR3 size: 15 residues. The chain's CDR3 is CASSKPGTSVSEQYF. The CDR3 DNA reads TGTGCCAGCAGTAAACCCGGGACTAGCGTCTCCGAGCAGTACTTC.

The rearrangement links TRBV2 to TRBJ2-2; TRBD1 is a possible D gene (5 bases). With 6 bases removed from V and 2 bases from J, the gap between germline ends came to 13 bases. From germline, CDR1 is SNHLY and CDR2 FYNNEI. This CDR3 comprises 15 residues. CDR3 coding DNA: TGTGCCAGCAGCAGGGTCAGTCCCAACACCGGGGAGCTGTTTTTT. Translated, it gives CASSRVSPNTGELFF.

J is TRBJ1-4 and V is TRBV15; perhaps TRBD1 as D (6 bases). The V and J ends lost 4 bases and 8 bases respectively, with 11 bases between them. Germline V gene data show CDR1 as LNHNV and CDR2 as YYDKDF (reference sequence). This CDR3 spans 13 amino acids. The CDR3 DNA is TGTGCCACCAGCAAGGGGACATCGGAAAAACTGTTTTTT. It codes for CATSKGTSEKLFF.